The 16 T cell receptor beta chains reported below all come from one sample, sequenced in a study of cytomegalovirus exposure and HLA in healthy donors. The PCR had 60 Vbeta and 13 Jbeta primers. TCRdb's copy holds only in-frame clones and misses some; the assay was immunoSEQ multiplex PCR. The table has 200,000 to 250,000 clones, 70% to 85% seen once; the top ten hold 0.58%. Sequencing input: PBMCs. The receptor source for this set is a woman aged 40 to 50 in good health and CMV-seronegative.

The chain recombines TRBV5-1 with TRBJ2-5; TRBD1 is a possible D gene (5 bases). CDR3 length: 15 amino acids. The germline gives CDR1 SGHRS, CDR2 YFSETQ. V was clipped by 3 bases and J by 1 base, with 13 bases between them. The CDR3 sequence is CASSYQGSVQETQYF. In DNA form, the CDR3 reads TGCGCCAGCAGCTATCAGGGCAGCGTCCAAGAGACCCAGTACTTC.

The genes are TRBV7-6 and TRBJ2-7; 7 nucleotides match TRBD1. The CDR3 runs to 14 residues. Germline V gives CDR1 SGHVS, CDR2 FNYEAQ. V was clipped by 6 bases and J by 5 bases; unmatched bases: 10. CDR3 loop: CASSSRQGTHEQYF. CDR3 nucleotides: TGTGCCAGCAGTTCCCGACAGGGCACCCACGAGCAGTACTTC.

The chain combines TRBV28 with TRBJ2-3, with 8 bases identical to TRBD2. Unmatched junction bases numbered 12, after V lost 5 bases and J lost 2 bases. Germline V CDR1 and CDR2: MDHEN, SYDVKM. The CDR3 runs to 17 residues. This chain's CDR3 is CASSPRVAGKNTDTQYF. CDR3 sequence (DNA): TGTGCCAGCAGTCCCCGGGTAGCGGGGAAAAACACAGATACGCAGTATTTT.

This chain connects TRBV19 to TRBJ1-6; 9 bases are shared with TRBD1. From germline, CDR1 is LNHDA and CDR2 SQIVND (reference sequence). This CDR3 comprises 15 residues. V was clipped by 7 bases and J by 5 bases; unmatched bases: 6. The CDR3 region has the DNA TGTGCCAGTAATACAGGGGGCTTGGATAATTCACCCCTCCACTTT. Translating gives CASNTGGLDNSPLHF. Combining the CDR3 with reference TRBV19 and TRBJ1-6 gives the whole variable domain DGGITQSPKYLFRKEGQNVTLSCEQNLNHDAMYWYRQDPGQGLRLIYYSQIVNDFQKGDIAEGYSVSREKKESFPLTVTSAQKNPTAFYLCASNTGGLDNSPLHFGNGTRLTVT.

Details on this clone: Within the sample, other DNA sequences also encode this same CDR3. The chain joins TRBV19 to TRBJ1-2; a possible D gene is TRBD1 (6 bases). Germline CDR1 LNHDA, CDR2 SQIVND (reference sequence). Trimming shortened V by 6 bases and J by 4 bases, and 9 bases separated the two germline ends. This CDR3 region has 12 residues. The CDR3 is CASSDRSYGYTF. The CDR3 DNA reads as TGTGCCAGTAGCGACAGGTCCTATGGCTACACCTTC. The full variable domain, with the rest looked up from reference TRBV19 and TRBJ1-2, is DGGITQSPKYLFRKEGQNVTLSCEQNLNHDAMYWYRQDPGQGLRLIYYSQIVNDFQKGDIAEGYSVSREKKESFPLTVTSAQKNPTAFYLCASSDRSYGYTFGSGTRLTVV.

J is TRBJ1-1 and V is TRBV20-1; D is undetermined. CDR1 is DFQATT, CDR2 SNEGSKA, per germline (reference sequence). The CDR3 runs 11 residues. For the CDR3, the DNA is TGCAGCGCAGGCAGGCTCACTGAAGCTTTCTTT. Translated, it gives CSAGRLTEAFF.

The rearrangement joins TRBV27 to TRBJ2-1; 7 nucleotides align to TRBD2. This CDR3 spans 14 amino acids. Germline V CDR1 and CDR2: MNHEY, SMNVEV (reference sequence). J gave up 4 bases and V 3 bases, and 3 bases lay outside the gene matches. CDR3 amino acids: CASSFGGEYNEQFF. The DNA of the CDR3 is TGTGCCAGCAGTTTTGGGGGGGAGTACAATGAGCAGTTCTTC.

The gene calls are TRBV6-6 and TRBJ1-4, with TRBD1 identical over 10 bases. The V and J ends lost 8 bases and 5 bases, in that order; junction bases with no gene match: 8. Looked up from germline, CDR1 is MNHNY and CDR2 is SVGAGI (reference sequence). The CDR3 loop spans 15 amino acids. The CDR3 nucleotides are TGTGCCAGCCAAGGGCAGGGACAGGGGAATGAAAAACTGTTTTTT. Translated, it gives CASQGQGQGNEKLFF.

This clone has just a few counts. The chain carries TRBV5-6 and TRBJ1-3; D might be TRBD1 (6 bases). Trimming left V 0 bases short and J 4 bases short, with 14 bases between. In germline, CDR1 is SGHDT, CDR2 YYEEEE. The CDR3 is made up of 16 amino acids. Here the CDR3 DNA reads TGTGCCAGCAGCTTGGGGGGCCCGGACAGAGGAAACACCATATATTTT. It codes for CASSLGGPDRGNTIYF. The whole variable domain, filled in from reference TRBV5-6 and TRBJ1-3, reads DAGVTQSPTHLIKTRGQQVTLRCSPKSGHDTVSWYQQALGQGPQFIFQYYEEEERQRGNFPDRFSGHQFPNYSSELNVNALLLGDSALYLCASSLGGPDRGNTIYFGEGSWLTVV.

CDR3 coding DNA: TGTGCCAGCAGTGGGGAGAGGTTTCGGGGCTACACCTTC. Protein: CASSGERFRGYTF. The chain combines TRBV2 with TRBJ1-2; D remains ambiguous. Trimming removed 4 bases at V and 8 bases at J, with 14 bases between. The CDR3 length is 13 residues. Germline V gene lookup returns CDR1 SNHLY and CDR2 FYNNEI.

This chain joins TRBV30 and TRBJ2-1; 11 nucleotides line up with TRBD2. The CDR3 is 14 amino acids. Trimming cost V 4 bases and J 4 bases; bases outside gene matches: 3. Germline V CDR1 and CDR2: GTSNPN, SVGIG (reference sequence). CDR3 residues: CAWTSSGGYNEQFF. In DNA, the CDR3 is TGTGCCTGGACCTCTAGCGGGGGGTACAATGAGCAGTTCTTC.

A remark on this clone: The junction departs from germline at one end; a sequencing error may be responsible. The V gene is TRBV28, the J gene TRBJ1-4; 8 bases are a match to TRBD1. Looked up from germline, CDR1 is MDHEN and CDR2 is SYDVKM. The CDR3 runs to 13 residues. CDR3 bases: TGTGCCACCTCCAGGGGGCCGTCTGAAAAACTGCTTTTT. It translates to CATSRGPSEKLLF.

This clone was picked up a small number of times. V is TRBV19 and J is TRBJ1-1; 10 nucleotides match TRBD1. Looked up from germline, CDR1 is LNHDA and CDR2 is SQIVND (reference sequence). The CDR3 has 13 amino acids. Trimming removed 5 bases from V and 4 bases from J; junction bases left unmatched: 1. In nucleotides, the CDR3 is TGTGCCAGTAGTGACAGGGGGCTCACTGAAGCTTTCTTT. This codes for CASSDRGLTEAFF.

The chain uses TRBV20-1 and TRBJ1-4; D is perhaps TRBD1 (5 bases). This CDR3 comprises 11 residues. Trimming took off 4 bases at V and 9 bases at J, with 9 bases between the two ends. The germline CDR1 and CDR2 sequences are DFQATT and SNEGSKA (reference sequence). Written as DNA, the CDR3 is TGCAGTGCTAAGGCGGGGCAAAAACTGTTTTTT. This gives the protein CSAKAGQKLFF.

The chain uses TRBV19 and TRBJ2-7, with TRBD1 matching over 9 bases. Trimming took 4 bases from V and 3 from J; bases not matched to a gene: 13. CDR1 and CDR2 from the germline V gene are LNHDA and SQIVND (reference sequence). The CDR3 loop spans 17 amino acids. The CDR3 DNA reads TGTGCCAGTAGTAGGAGCCTCGACAGGGGGGGAGACTACGAGCAGTACTTC. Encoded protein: CASSRSLDRGGDYEQYF.

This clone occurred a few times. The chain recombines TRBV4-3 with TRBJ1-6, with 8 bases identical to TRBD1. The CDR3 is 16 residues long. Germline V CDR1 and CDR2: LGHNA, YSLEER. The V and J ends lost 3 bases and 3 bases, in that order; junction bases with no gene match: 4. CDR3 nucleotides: TGCGCCAGCAGCCACGACAGGGGAAACTATAATTCACCCCTCCACTTT. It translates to CASSHDRGNYNSPLHF.